This T cell receptor beta chain originates from a study of shared clonotypes between healthy human individuals. The V end lost 1 base, the J end lost 3 bases, and 12 bases lay between the germline ends. The CDR3 has 14 amino acids. Germline CDR1 is SQVTM and CDR2 is ANQGSEA. Only in-frame clones appear in the TCRdb table, and some are missing; sequencing was by immunoSEQ multiplex PCR. The data hold more than 2,000,000 clones, with approximately 93% observed a single time. V is TRBV29-1 and J is TRBJ1-2; D perhaps matches TRBD1 (5 bases). The clonotype was recovered from a man aged 18 to 30 in good health. Some clones in this sample may be carry-over from other donors' samples. Sequenced input: naive CD4+ T cells from PBMCs. Subset denoted: CD45RA+ positively selected. CDR3 nucleotide sequence: TGCAGCGTTGAAGGGGACCTTCGCGACTATGGCTACACCTTC. Translating it yields CSVEGDLRDYGYTF.